This TCR beta chain was sequenced for a study of regulatory T cells in long-lasting Graves disease. Looking at the study overall: Patients with new Graves' disease had used antithyroid drugs below 3 months.

Time point defined: newly diagnosed GD, antithyroid drugs for less than 3 months. Generation of the TCR library employed RNA extracted from PBMCs. Assembly of TCR beta libraries relied on iRepertoire HTBI primers together with Arm-PCR of CDR3 regions. In TCRdb, the multiplex PCR reads were re-called with MiXCR into one record per CDR3 protein. The table has about 540,000 distinct CDR3 sequences, approximately 13% seen once; the top ten hold 10%. This clonotype occurred many times. Its antigen is unknown. Study-wide points: Accuracy was perhaps lowered by the small sample size.

The same data also went into a second study, on T cells in Graves' hyperthyroidism and ophthalmopathy. In that study: Diagnoses rested on clinical symptoms, serum thyroxine and TRAb, thyroid ultrasound and orbital computed tomography.

The receptor was derived from a man aged 30 to 45 with Graves disease. The sequences come from peripheral blood mononuclear cells (PBMCs), collected at new diagnosis, from a patient treated with antithyroid drugs.

The CDR3 region is CAWSVPEGAWETQYF. In DNA form, the CDR3 reads TGTGCCTGGAGTGTACCAGAGGGGGCATGGGAGACCCAGTACTTC. The chain has TRBV30 and TRBJ2-5, with TRBD1 matching over 7 bases. V was pared by 0 bases and J by 5 bases, with 9 bases of the junction left unmatched. Germline-derived CDR1 and CDR2 are GTSNPN and SVGIG (reference sequence). CDR3 length: 15 residues.